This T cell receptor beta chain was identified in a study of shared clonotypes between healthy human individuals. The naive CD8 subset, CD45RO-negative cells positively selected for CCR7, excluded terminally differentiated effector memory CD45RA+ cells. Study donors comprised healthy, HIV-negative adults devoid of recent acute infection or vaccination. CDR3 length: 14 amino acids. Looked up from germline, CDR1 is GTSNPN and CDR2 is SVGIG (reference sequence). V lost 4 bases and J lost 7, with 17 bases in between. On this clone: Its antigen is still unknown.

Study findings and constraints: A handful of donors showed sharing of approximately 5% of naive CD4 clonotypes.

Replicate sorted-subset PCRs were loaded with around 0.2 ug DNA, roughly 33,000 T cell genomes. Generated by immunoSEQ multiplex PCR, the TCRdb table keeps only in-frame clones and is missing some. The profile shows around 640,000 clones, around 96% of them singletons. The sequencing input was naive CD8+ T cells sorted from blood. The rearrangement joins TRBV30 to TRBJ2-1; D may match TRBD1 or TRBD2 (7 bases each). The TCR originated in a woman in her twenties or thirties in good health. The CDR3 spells CAWNRGGGLNEQFF. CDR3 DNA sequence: TGTGCCTGGAACCGGGGAGGGGGCTTAAATGAGCAGTTCTTC.